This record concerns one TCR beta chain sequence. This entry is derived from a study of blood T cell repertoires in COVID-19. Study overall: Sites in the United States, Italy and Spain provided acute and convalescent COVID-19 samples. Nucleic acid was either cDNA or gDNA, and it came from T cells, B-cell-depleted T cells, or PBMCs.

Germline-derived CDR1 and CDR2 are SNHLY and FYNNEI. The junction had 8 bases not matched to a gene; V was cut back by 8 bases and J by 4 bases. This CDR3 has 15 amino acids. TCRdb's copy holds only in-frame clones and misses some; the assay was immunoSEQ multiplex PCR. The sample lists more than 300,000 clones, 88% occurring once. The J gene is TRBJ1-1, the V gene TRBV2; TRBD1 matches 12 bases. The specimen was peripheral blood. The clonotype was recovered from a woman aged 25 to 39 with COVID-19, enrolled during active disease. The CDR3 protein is CASAFGTGGGTEAFF. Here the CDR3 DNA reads TGTGCCAGCGCGTTTGGGACAGGGGGCGGCACTGAAGCTTTCTTT.